This paragraph covers one T cell receptor beta chain sequence. This clone has only one observation. Its target antigen remains unknown. The sample holds no much larger clone one base away, and base qualities are not on file. This record belongs to a study of blood T cell repertoires in COVID-19 (TCRdb year 2020). Notes on the research overall: Samples from collaborators originated in the United States, Italy and Spain and spanned both the acute and convalescent phases of COVID-19. The prospective study material was composed of cDNA or gDNA derived from T cells, B-cell-depleted T cells, or PBMCs. Deeply sampled blood TCRbeta repertoires from subjects exposed to, actively infected with, or recovered from COVID-19 were included in the dataset. A freely available public database, intended as a resource for researchers studying the immune response to SARS-CoV-2, is where the repertoires were released. Samples came from the ongoing ImmuneRACE study (first 160 participants) plus 1,254 subjects from 6 global collaborators. The sample metadata nearly always contained a de-identified subject ID, COVID-19 status, age in years and sex. HLA class I and class II types, where available, came from metadata supplied by the sample provider rather than from assay-based typing.

One collaborating source in Seattle enrolled patients while the patients were actively infected and followed the patients over time throughout the course of disease. Whole blood was collected in K2EDTA tubes by collaborating institutions according to the institutions' own protocols. For TCRbeta analysis, collaborators shipped samples as frozen whole blood, isolated PBMCs, or DNA extracted from either of those sample types. General findings and caveats noted by the study authors: The amount of clinical and demographic metadata varied by source and participant and was provided uncurated.

TCRbeta CDR3 regions were amplified from genomic DNA using the immunoSEQ Assay, a bias-controlled multiplex PCR. Concerning the study's data processing: The number of nucleated cells in each sample was estimated by amplification of reference gene primers within the assay. To quantify the absolute abundance of each unique TCRbeta CDR3 rearrangement, sequence reads were collapsed and filtered. Productive Simpson clonality was computed per sample as the square root of Simpson's diversity index over productive rearrangements. TCRdb carries this immuneACCESS record with in-frame sequences only. Its versions omit some clonotypes, under half of them owing to an unresolved V gene in the studies checked, with the rest unexplained. V, J and clone size derive from that table, while D and trimming were established from the DNA sequence. This sample gives nearly 200,000 clones in total; over 80% of them show up just once. Clones ranked in the top ten supply roughly 0.91% of the sample.

The sequence derives from a man in his sixties with COVID-19, enrolled during active disease. Material: peripheral blood.

For the CDR3, the sequence is CASSQGSSGHQETQYF. In nucleotide form, the sequence is TGTGCCAGCAGCCAAGGGTCTAGCGGACACCAAGAGACCCAGTACTTC. The chain joins TRBV4-2 to TRBJ2-5, and 7 junctional nucleotides match TRBD2. The CDR3 sequence holds 16 residues, the cysteine and phenylalanine included. The sequence is cut down to CDR3 DNA, 48 bases in frame from base 1. Ends trimmed: V by 1 base, J by 0 bases; bases unmatched to a gene: 5. The germline V gene sets CDR1 to LGHNA and CDR2 to YNFKEQ.